This T cell receptor (beta chain) came from a study of preoperative IRX-2 immunotherapy in early breast cancer. Treatment specified: preoperative locoregional IRX-2 cytokine immunotherapy. Patients received preoperative, locoregional IRX-2 cytokine immunotherapy in a phase Ib study. TCRdb keeps only in-frame clones here, not all; method: immunoSEQ multiplex PCR. The sample contains around 62,000 clones, roughly 94% of which appear only once. The origin of this receptor is a human donor with breast cancer. Sampling was carried out from a patient treated with IRX-2 immunotherapy.

The CDR3 here is CASRSGTGFRNQPQHF. DNA of the CDR3: TGTGCCAGCAGGTCCGGGACAGGGTTTCGCAATCAGCCCCAGCATTTT. The J gene is TRBJ1-5, the V gene TRBV28; TRBD1 matches 9 bases. CDR3 length: 16 amino acids. V shed 6 bases and J 2 bases; nucleotides not matched to a gene: 8. The germline CDR1 and CDR2 sequences are MDHEN and SYDVKM. Using reference TRBV28 and TRBJ1-5 for the parts outside the CDR3, the full variable domain is DVKVTQSSRYLVKRTGEKVFLECVQDMDHENMFWYRQDPGLGLRLIYFSYDVKMKEKGDIPEGYSVSREKKERFSLILESASTNQTSMYLCASRSGTGFRNQPQHFGDGTRLSIL.